These T cell receptor beta chains were read from a single sample in a study of human T cells and chemical hapten exposure. TCRdb re-derived calls from the RACE reads in MiXCR, one entry per CDR3 protein. The sample shows around 380,000 distinct CDR3 sequences, around 5.5% of them seen only once. Sequencing was performed on whole blood, taken in connection with sensitization to the hapten diphenylcyclopropenone (DPC). The receptors come from a woman between 18 and 29 years old with alopecia areata. Some clones in this sample may be carry-over from other donors' samples. Both conserved end residues are part of each CDR3. The D gene is left open where the match is weak. Clone size is shown for a subset of rows, as once, few, many or a class of expanded clone.

j_call d_call clone_size v_call cdr3_nt cdr3_aa
TRBJ2-7 TRBD1 few TRBV29-1 TGCAGCGTTGAAAAGGCAGGGGGCGGTTACGAGCAGTACTTC CSVEKAGGGYEQYF
TRBJ1-5 NA few TRBV11-1 TGTGCCAGCAGCTTAACCCCTCATCAGCCCCAGCATTTT CASSLTPHQPQHF
TRBJ2-2 TRBD1 NA TRBV6-1 TGTGCCAGCAGAGGACAGGGGGCAGGGACCGGGGAGCTGTTTTTT CASRGQGAGTGELFF
TRBJ2-3 TRBD2 many TRBV20-1 TGCAGTGCCCTTGGACTAGCGGGGGTTCAAGGCACAGATACGCAGTATTTT CSALGLAGVQGTDTQYF
TRBJ1-5 TRBD1 many TRBV10-3 TGTGCCATCAGTGAGACGACAGGGGCCGATAGCAATCAGCCCCAGCATTTT CAISETTGADSNQPQHF
TRBJ1-1 TRBD1 NA TRBV10-3 TGTGCCATCAGTGAGCCATCAGGGGGCCTTCACACTGAAGCTTTCTTT CAISEPSGGLHTEAFF
TRBJ2-1 TRBD1 few TRBV10-3 TGTGCCATCAGTGAGTCTGACAGGGGAAGCTACAATGAGCAGTTCTTC CAISESDRGSYNEQFF
TRBJ2-7 NA many TRBV20-1 TGCAGTGCTAGAGAGGACGGAGAGGGCGAGCAGTACTTC CSAREDGEGEQYF
TRBJ1-5 TRBD1 many TRBV15 TGTGCCACCAGCAGAGTCAAACCGGGACAGGGCCAACAGCCCCAGCATTTT CATSRVKPGQGQQPQHF
TRBJ2-3 NA NA TRBV6-2/TRBV6-3 TGTGCCAGCAGTTTCTCCATCGGGGGTAGAGATACGCAGTATTTT CASSFSIGGRDTQYF
TRBJ2-3 TRBD2 few TRBV7-2 TGTGCCAGCAGCTCATCCCTTAGGGGCGGGGGGAATACGCAGTATTTT CASSSSLRGGGNTQYF
TRBJ1-5 NA NA TRBV12-3/TRBV12-4 TGTGCCAGCAGTCCACGGAAAAATCAGCCCCAGCATTTT CASSPRKNQPQHF
TRBJ2-7 NA many TRBV7-9 TGTGCCAGCAGCTTACTTCGGTCTGGCAGGGCTAGGGAGCAGTACTTC CASSLLRSGRAREQYF
TRBJ1-5 NA many TRBV12-3/TRBV12-4 TGTGCCAGCCAAAGGGATAATCAGCCCCAGCATTTT CASQRDNQPQHF
TRBJ2-3 TRBD1 NA TRBV5-4 TGTGCCAGCAGCTCAACAGGGGTTGCAGATACGCATTATTTT CASSSTGVADTHYF
TRBJ1-1 TRBD1 NA TRBV27 TGTGCCAGCAGAAAACGACAGGGCCGGATCACTGAAGCTTTCTTT CASRKRQGRITEAFF
TRBJ1-6 NA NA TRBV20-1 TGCAGTGCTAGAGACATCAGGACAAATTCACCCCTCCACTTT CSARDIRTNSPLHF
TRBJ1-4 NA many TRBV29-1 TGCAGCGTCCTCTCACCCGCAACTAATGAAAAACTGTTTTTT CSVLSPATNEKLFF
TRBJ2-7 NA NA TRBV7-2 TGTGCCAGCAGCTTAGGACCGGTTCCCTACGAGCAGTACTTC CASSLGPVPYEQYF
TRBJ1-2 NA few TRBV12-3/TRBV12-4 TGTGCCAGCAGTTTAGTGACAGCTTCCTATGGCTACACCTTC CASSLVTASYGYTF
TRBJ1-3 NA few TRBV9 TGTGCCAGCAGCGGACACTCTGGAAACACCATATATTTT CASSGHSGNTIYF
TRBJ1-6 TRBD1 many TRBV9 TGTGCCAGCAGCTTAGGGGGCGGAGCGGGGACCCTCCACTTT CASSLGGGAGTLHF
TRBJ2-1 TRBD2 many TRBV10-3 TGTGCCATCAGGAAAGCGGGGGGGCACGATGAGCAGTTCTTC CAIRKAGGHDEQFF
TRBJ1-5 NA few TRBV18 TGTGCCAGCTCACCAAACTCAGATAGCAATCAGCCCCAGCATTTT CASSPNSDSNQPQHF
TRBJ1-1 TRBD1 few TRBV10-3 TGTGCCACAACGGGACAGGTGAACACTGAAGCTTTCTTT CATTGQVNTEAFF
TRBJ2-7 NA NA TRBV14 TGTGCCAGCAGCCAAGAGCCCCCTTACGAGCAGTACTTC CASSQEPPYEQYF
TRBJ2-1 NA many TRBV2 TGTGCCAGCGGACATGACTCCTACAATGAGCAGTTCTTC CASGHDSYNEQFF
TRBJ1-2 TRBD1 few TRBV27 TGTGCCAGCAGTCCCAATCGGGACAGGGCCGGCTATGGCTACACCTTC CASSPNRDRAGYGYTF
TRBJ2-6 NA NA TRBV7-9 TGTGCCAGCAGCTTACTGGGGGCTGAGGCCAACGTCCTGACTTTC CASSLLGAEANVLTF
TRBJ1-5 TRBD1 few TRBV6-6 TGTGCCAGCAGAGGTCGACAGGGGAATCAGCCCCAGCATTTT CASRGRQGNQPQHF
TRBJ2-3 NA NA TRBV7-2 TGTGCCAGCAGCTTATCTGGGGCTTATCGGTTGGATACGCAGTATTTT CASSLSGAYRLDTQYF
TRBJ1-2 NA NA TRBV7-2 TGTGCCAGCAGCCCGGCAGCAGGAGGCTACACCTTC CASSPAAGGYTF
TRBJ1-4 NA few TRBV6-5 TGTGCCAGCAGTTACTCGATAGGGGAAAAACTGTTTTTT CASSYSIGEKLFF
TRBJ2-3 NA many TRBV9 TGTGCCAGCAGCAAATTCACAGATACGCAGTATTTT CASSKFTDTQYF
TRBJ1-5 NA few TRBV20-1 TGCAGTGCTAGAGTTAACAGGGTGGGAAATCAGCCCCAGCATTTT CSARVNRVGNQPQHF
TRBJ2-3 NA many TRBV7-2 TGTGCCAGCAGGTCGTCGAGAGGGAGCACAGATACGCAGTATTTT CASRSSRGSTDTQYF
TRBJ1-1 NA NA TRBV21-1 TGTGCCAGCAGCAAAGACAGGGCCCCTTCTGAAGCTTTCTTT CASSKDRAPSEAFF
TRBJ2-7 NA many TRBV7-9 TGTGCCAGCAGCCCCCCGGCCAGGGTAAACGAGCAGTACTTC CASSPPARVNEQYF
TRBJ2-5 NA NA TRBV4-2 TGTGCCAGCAGCCAAGAGACCAGCCAAGAGACCCAGTACTTC CASSQETSQETQYF
TRBJ2-7 NA many TRBV12-3/TRBV12-4 TGTGCCAGCAGTTTAGCTGGGGGGACGAGGGAGCAGTACTTC CASSLAGGTREQYF
TRBJ2-1 TRBD1 many TRBV5-1 TGCGCCAGCAGCTTGGGTATCTCCGGGACAGGTGCCTACAATGAGCAGTTCTTC CASSLGISGTGAYNEQFF
TRBJ1-2 NA NA TRBV13 TGTGCCAGCAATCTCCGCCAGCCACCTTTCTATGACTACACCTTC CASNLRQPPFYDYTF
TRBJ1-1 NA few TRBV29-1 TGCAGTGTCGTGAGGGATAGGGCTTTCTTT CSVVRDRAFF
TRBJ1-5 NA NA TRBV24-1 TGTGCCACCAGCCGAGGAGGAAATCAGCCCCAGCATTTT CATSRGGNQPQHF